This is a list of T cell receptor beta chains from one sample in a study of T cells in Graves' hyperthyroidism and ophthalmopathy. TCRdb re-called the multiplex PCR reads with MiXCR, one entry per CDR3 protein. Of fewer than 500,000 distinct CDR3 sequences listed, roughly 14% were seen once; the top ten hold under 25%. Sequencing used blood. The receptors were gathered from a man younger than 40 with Graves' hyperthyroidism that later progressed to Graves' ophthalmopathy. The CDR3 runs from the conserved cysteine through the conserved F or W. D genes are given only for firm matches. Clone size is shown for a subset of rows, as once, few, many or a class of expanded clone.

d_gene: TRBD2
abundance: .
v_gene: TRBV27
j_gene: TRBJ2-2
CDR3nt: TGTGCCAGCAGAACCGGGACTAGCGACTACCGAAACACCGGGGAGCTGTTTTTT
CDR3aa: CASRTGTSDYRNTGELFF

d_gene: .
abundance: many
v_gene: TRBV5-6
j_gene: TRBJ1-1
CDR3nt: TGTGCCAGCAGCTTAGGACCTCAAGGGACTGAAGCTTTCTTT
CDR3aa: CASSLGPQGTEAFF

d_gene: .
abundance: .
v_gene: TRBV4-1
j_gene: TRBJ2-2
CDR3nt: TGCGCCAGCAGCCAACAAGGAACAGGGAGGCACACCGGGGAGCTGTTTTTT
CDR3aa: CASSQQGTGRHTGELFF

d_gene: TRBD1
abundance: .
v_gene: TRBV6-5
j_gene: TRBJ2-3
CDR3nt: TGTGCCAGCAGTTACTCACGGACAGGGGTCATCACAGATACGCAGTATTTT
CDR3aa: CASSYSRTGVITDTQYF

d_gene: .
abundance: many
v_gene: TRBV12-3/TRBV12-4
j_gene: TRBJ1-5
CDR3nt: TGTGCCAGCAATTCCAGGGGCGATCAGCCCCAGCATTTT
CDR3aa: CASNSRGDQPQHF

d_gene: TRBD1
abundance: once
v_gene: TRBV28
j_gene: TRBJ2-7
CDR3nt: TGTGCCAGCAGTTTACTGGGACAGGGATTTCGGGGGCAGTACTTC
CDR3aa: CASSLLGQGFRGQYF

d_gene: .
abundance: .
v_gene: TRBV24-1
j_gene: TRBJ2-7
CDR3nt: TGTGCCACCAGTGTTGGGGGCCGCTACGAGCAGTACTTC
CDR3aa: CATSVGGRYEQYF

d_gene: .
abundance: .
v_gene: TRBV19
j_gene: TRBJ2-3
CDR3nt: TGTGCCAGTAGTAGGGACGGGGCGATCCGGAGACGGTTCACAGATACGCAGTATTTT
CDR3aa: CASSRDGAIRRRFTDTQYF

d_gene: .
abundance: many
v_gene: TRBV2
j_gene: TRBJ1-6
CDR3nt: TGTGCCAGCAGTCGCCCCCACAGGGATGATTCACCCCTCCACTTT
CDR3aa: CASSRPHRDDSPLHF

d_gene: .
abundance: many
v_gene: TRBV2
j_gene: TRBJ1-6
CDR3nt: TGTGCCAGCAGTGCCCAATATAATTCACCCCTCCACTTT
CDR3aa: CASSAQYNSPLHF

d_gene: TRBD1
abundance: .
v_gene: TRBV4-1
j_gene: TRBJ1-1
CDR3nt: TGCGCCAGCAGCCAAGACCTGGGACAGGTCAACACTGAAGCTTTCTTT
CDR3aa: CASSQDLGQVNTEAFF

d_gene: .
abundance: few
v_gene: TRBV10-2
j_gene: TRBJ2-1
CDR3nt: TGCGCCAGCAATTCTTTTAGTTACTCCTACAATGAGCAGTTCTTC
CDR3aa: CASNSFSYSYNEQFF

d_gene: TRBD1
abundance: many
v_gene: TRBV24-1
j_gene: TRBJ2-7
CDR3nt: TGTGCCACCAGTGATTTGGGGACAGGGTCCTACGAGCAGTACTTC
CDR3aa: CATSDLGTGSYEQYF

d_gene: .
abundance: few
v_gene: TRBV6-1
j_gene: TRBJ1-6
CDR3nt: TGTGCCAGCAGTGTGGGGCCCGCTTTTTCCCTCCACTTT
CDR3aa: CASSVGPAFSLHF

d_gene: .
abundance: many
v_gene: TRBV12-3/TRBV12-4
j_gene: TRBJ1-2
CDR3nt: TGTGCCAGCAGTTTAAGGCAGTCCTATGGCTACACCTTC
CDR3aa: CASSLRQSYGYTF